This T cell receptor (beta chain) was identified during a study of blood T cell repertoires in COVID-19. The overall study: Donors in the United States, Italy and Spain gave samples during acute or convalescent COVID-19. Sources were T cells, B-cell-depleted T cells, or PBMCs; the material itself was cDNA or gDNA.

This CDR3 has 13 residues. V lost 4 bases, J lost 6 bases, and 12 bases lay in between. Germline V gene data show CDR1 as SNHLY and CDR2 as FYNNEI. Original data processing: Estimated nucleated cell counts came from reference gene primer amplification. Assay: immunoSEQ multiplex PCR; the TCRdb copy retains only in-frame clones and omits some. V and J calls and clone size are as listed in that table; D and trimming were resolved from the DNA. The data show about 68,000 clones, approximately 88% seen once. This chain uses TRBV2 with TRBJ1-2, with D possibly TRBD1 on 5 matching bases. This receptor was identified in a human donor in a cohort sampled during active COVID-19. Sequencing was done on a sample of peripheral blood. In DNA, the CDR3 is TGTGCCAGCAGTGTAGGGCAGGGCGATGGCTACACCTTC. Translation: CASSVGQGDGYTF.